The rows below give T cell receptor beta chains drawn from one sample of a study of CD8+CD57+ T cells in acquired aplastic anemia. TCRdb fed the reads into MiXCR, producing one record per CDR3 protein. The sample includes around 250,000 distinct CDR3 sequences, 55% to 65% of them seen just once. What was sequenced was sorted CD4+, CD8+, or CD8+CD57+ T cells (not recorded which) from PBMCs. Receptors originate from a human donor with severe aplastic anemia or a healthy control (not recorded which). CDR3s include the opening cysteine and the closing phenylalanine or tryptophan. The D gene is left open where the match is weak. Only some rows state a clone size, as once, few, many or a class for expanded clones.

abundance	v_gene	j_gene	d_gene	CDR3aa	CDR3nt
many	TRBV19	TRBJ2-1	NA	CASSTQGWGLQYNEQFF	TGTGCCAGTAGTACCCAGGGATGGGGACTGCAATACAATGAGCAGTTCTTC
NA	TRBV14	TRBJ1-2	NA	CASSQVGKYFGYTF	TGTGCCAGCAGCCAAGTGGGAAAGTATTTTGGCTACACCTTC
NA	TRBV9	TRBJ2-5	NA	CASSPPSEETQYF	TGTGCCAGCAGCCCGCCGTCAGAGGAGACCCAGTACTTC
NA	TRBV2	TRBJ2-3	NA	CASSGGLYTDTQYF	TGTGCCAGCAGTGGAGGGTTATACACAGATACGCAGTATTTT
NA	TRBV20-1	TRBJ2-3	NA	CSARRGEDNQPQYF	TGCAGTGCTAGGAGGGGGGAGGACAATCAGCCCCAGTATTTT
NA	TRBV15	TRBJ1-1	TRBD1	CATSDRAPAVAFF	TGTGCCACCAGCGACAGGGCCCCCGCTGTAGCTTTCTTT
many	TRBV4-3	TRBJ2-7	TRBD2	CASSQDHRLYGGAAYEQYF	TGCGCCAGCAGCCAAGATCACCGCCTATACGGGGGGGCGGCCTACGAGCAGTACTTC
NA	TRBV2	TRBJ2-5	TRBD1	CAGGQGPETQYF	TGTGCCGGGGGACAGGGCCCGGAGACCCAGTACTTC
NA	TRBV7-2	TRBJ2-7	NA	CASSLVGISYEQYF	TGTGCCAGCAGCTTAGTAGGCATCTCCTACGAGCAGTACTTC
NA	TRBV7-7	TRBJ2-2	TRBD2	CASSLSGGNTGELFF	TGTGCTAGCAGCTTATCGGGGGGGAACACCGGGGAGCTGTTTTTT
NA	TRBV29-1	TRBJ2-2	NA	CSVRRDTGELFF	TGCAGCGTACGACGGGACACCGGGGAGCTGTTTTTT
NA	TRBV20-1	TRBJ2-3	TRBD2	CSAGYSGDSTDTQYF	TGCAGTGCTGGGTATAGCGGGGATAGCACAGATACGCAGTATTTT
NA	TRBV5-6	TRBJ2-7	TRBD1	CASSLSRTGFEQYF	TGTGCCAGCAGCTTATCCAGGACAGGGTTCGAGCAGTACTTC
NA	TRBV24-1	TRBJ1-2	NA	CARIWDRGILRYGYTF	TGTGCCCGTATCTGGGATCGGGGAATCCTCCGCTATGGCTACACCTTC
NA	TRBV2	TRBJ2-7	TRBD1	CASSTGTGVLSYEQYF	TGTGCCAGCAGTACCGGGACAGGGGTTCTATCCTACGAGCAGTACTTC
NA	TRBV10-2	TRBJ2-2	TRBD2	CASNGLAGGTGELFF	TGCGCCAGCAATGGACTAGCGGGAGGGACCGGGGAGCTGTTTTTT
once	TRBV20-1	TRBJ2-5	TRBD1	CSVEQGGKTQYF	TGCAGTGTAGAGCAAGGGGGCAAGACCCAGTACTTC
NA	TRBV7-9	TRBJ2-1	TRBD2	CASSPLTSGSYNEQFF	TGTGCCAGCAGCCCGCTGACTAGCGGATCCTACAATGAGCAGTTCTTC
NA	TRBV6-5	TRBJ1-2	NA	CACRDPRAWGYTF	TGTGCCTGCAGGGACCCACGGGCTTGGGGCTACACCTTC
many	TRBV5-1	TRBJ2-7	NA	CASSLERPAYEQYF	TGCGCCAGCAGCCTCGAACGGCCCGCCTACGAGCAGTACTTC
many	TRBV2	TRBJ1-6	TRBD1	CASRTGGADNSPLHF	TGTGCCAGCAGGACAGGGGGCGCGGATAATTCACCCCTCCACTTT
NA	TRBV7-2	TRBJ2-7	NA	CASSTGTAAIGEQYF	TGTGCCAGCAGCACAGGGACGGCTGCTATTGGCGAGCAGTACTTC
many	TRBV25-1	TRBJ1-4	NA	CASSEVGIGNEKLFF	TGTGCCAGCAGTGAAGTCGGGATCGGGAATGAAAAACTGTTTTTT
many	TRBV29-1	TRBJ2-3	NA	CSVLWGGRTDTQYF	TGCAGCGTTCTATGGGGCGGACGCACAGATACGCAGTATTTT
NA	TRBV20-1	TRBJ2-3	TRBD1	CSARPRGLDTQYF	TGCAGTGCTAGACCCAGGGGGCTCGATACGCAGTATTTT
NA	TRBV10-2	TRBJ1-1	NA	CASSYGVPEAFF	TGTGCCAGCAGTTACGGGGTACCTGAAGCTTTCTTT
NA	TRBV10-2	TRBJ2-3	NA	CASSETGTIADTQYF	TGCGCCAGCAGTGAAACCGGGACAATAGCAGATACGCAGTATTTT
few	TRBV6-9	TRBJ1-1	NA	CAISDRVALFF	TGTGCCATCAGTGACCGGGTTGCGCTTTTCTTT
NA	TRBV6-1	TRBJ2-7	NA	CASSLQILRAEQYF	TGTGCCAGCAGTTTGCAGATTTTACGAGCCGAGCAGTACTTC
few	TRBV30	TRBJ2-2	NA	CAWSVFVAGRTGELFF	TGTGCCTGGAGTGTTTTTGTGGCAGGGAGGACCGGGGAGCTGTTTTTT
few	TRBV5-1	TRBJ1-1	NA	CASSIGNTEAFF	TGCGCCAGCAGCATAGGGAACACTGAAGCTTTCTTT
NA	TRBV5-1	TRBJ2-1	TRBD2	CASSLGLAGEEFF	TGCGCCAGCAGCCTGGGACTAGCGGGAGAGGAGTTCTTC
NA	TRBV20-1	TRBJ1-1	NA	CSARGMNTEAFF	TGCAGTGCTAGGGGGATGAACACTGAAGCTTTCTTT
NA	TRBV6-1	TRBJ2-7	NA	CASSGRQTLYEQYF	TGTGCCAGCAGTGGCCGACAGACACTCTACGAGCAGTACTTC